This entry concerns a single T cell receptor (beta chain). The assay was immunoSEQ multiplex PCR, and TCRdb's table has in-frame clones only and misses some. The repertoire has some 190,000 clones, more than 75% of them found once; the top ten carry around 1.6%. This record belongs to a study of cytomegalovirus exposure and HLA in healthy donors. CDR3 length equals 15 residues. V dropped 0 bases and J dropped 0 bases, with 8 bases sitting between them. Per the germline V gene, CDR1 is LGHNA and CDR2 is YNFKEQ. This receptor was obtained from a woman aged 18-35 years in good health and CMV-seronegative. This rearrangement joins TRBV4-2 to TRBJ1-2, with D uncertain. The sample was PBMCs. The DNA of the CDR3 is TGTGCCAGCAGCCAAGACCCCGGTGCTAACTATGGCTACACCTTC. Residues: CASSQDPGANYGYTF.